Below, 17 T cell receptor beta chains from the same sample are listed, as sequenced in a study of blood T cell repertoires in COVID-19. TCRdb's table, derived via immunoSEQ multiplex PCR, lists solely in-frame clones and lacks some. Among tens of thousands of clones listed, approximately 91% were seen once. Sequenced sample: peripheral blood. Every receptor here comes from a human donor in a cohort sampled during active COVID-19.

This chain uses TRBV5-6 with TRBJ2-3, with D uncertain. The CDR3 covers 15 residues. Trimming removed 1 base from V and 0 bases from J, with 9 bases in between. CDR1 and CDR2 from the germline V gene are SGHDT and YYEEEE. The chain's CDR3 is CASSLSGLSTDTQYF. In DNA, the CDR3 is TGTGCCAGCAGCTTGTCCGGGTTAAGCACAGATACGCAGTATTTT.

The gene calls are TRBV28 and TRBJ2-3; 10 bases line up with TRBD2. With V trimmed by 3 bases and J by 4 bases, 4 bases remained unmatched. CDR1 MDHEN and CDR2 SYDVKM come from the germline V gene. This CDR3 spans 15 amino acids. The CDR3 DNA reads TGTGCCAGCAGTTTGCATGGGACTAGCGCAGATACGCAGTATTTT. Translated, it gives CASSLHGTSADTQYF.

This chain joins TRBV28 and TRBJ2-7, with 9 bases identical to TRBD1. Germline CDR1 MDHEN, CDR2 SYDVKM. The CDR3 runs 15 residues. Trimming took 7 bases from V and 3 from J; bases not matched to a gene: 10. Here the CDR3 DNA reads TGTGCCAGCACCAAAAAACAGGGGGCGAGCTACGAGCAGTACTTC. Encoded protein: CASTKKQGASYEQYF.

The chain joins TRBV13 to TRBJ2-4; D perhaps matches TRBD1 (5 bases). The V gene lost 7 bases and the J gene lost 3 bases, with 13 bases spanning the gap. CDR1 and CDR2 from the germline V gene are PRHDT and FYEKMQ (reference sequence). CDR3 length equals 14 residues. CDR3 nucleotide sequence: TGTGCCAGCACTAATAGGGGTCGCAAAAACATTCAGTACTTC. Encoded protein: CASTNRGRKNIQYF.

J is TRBJ2-1 and V is TRBV7-8; D may be TRBD2 (6 bases). The CDR3 runs 15 residues. Germline loops: CDR1 SGHVS, CDR2 FQNEAQ. With 5 bases removed from V and 2 bases from J, the gap between germline ends came to 13 bases. The CDR3 DNA reads as TGTGCCAGCAGCCCAGCCGGGAGAACCTACAATGAGCAGTTCTTC. Translated: CASSPAGRTYNEQFF.

The chain combines TRBV28 with TRBJ2-4; 8 bases align to TRBD2. The V gene's germline CDR1 is MDHEN and CDR2 SYDVKM. The CDR3 is 15 residues long. The V gene end was trimmed by 5 bases and the J gene end by 8 bases; junction bases not matched to a gene: 11. CDR3 in DNA: TGTGCCAGCAGTACCCTTTCGGGAGGGCGGGACATTCAGTACTTC. This encodes CASSTLSGGRDIQYF.

The genes are TRBV27 and TRBJ1-6; D possibly corresponds to TRBD1 (5 bases). The CDR3 loop spans 16 amino acids. Germline values: CDR1 MNHEY, CDR2 SMNVEV (reference sequence). V was cut by 8 bases and J by 7 bases, with 21 bases left in between. CDR3 DNA sequence: TGTGCCAGCCCCCTCGGGGGGGGGAGAGTGAATTCACCCCTCCACTTT. Residues: CASPLGGGRVNSPLHF.

V gene TRBV18 combines with J gene TRBJ2-2; perhaps TRBD2 as D (5 bases). The germline V and J ends were trimmed by 5 bases and 3 bases, with 10 bases remaining between them. Per the germline V gene, CDR1 is KGHSH and CDR2 is LQKENI. The CDR3 covers 14 residues. CDR3: CASSSRADTGELFF. The CDR3 DNA reads TGTGCCAGCTCATCGAGGGCGGACACCGGGGAGCTGTTTTTT.

This clone was recorded only once. CDR3 coding DNA: TGTGCCAGCAGCTTACGGGGAGATGAGTATGGCTACACCTTC. This codes for CASSLRGDEYGYTF. V and J are TRBV7-9 and TRBJ1-2; D call uncertain. This CDR3 contains 14 residues. The V and J ends lost 2 bases and 5 bases respectively, with 12 bases between them. Germline CDR1 and CDR2: SEHNR and FQNEAQ (reference sequence).

The CDR3 DNA is TGCAGTGCTAGTAAAGCCACCGGGGAGCTGTTTTTT. It codes for CSASKATGELFF. The chain couples TRBV20-1 to TRBJ2-2; no clear D gene. The germline CDR1 and CDR2 sequences are DFQATT and SNEGSKA (reference sequence). This CDR3 comprises 12 residues. Trimming stripped 3 bases from V and 4 bases from J, with 6 bases between.

The CDR3 DNA is TGTGCCAGCAGCGATGCGGGAGGGCGACCTGGATGGGATACGCAGTATTTT. Amino acids: CASSDAGGRPGWDTQYF. V is TRBV9 and J is TRBJ2-3; 9 nucleotides line up with TRBD2. The J segment lost 6 bases and the V segment lost 3 bases, leaving 14 bases of the junction unmatched. The CDR3 runs 17 residues. Germline CDR1 reads SGDLS; CDR2 reads YYNGEE.

The chain links TRBV24-1 to TRBJ2-3; no definite D call. Germline CDR1 KGHDR, CDR2 SFDVKD. The CDR3 has 14 residues. V lost 4 bases and J lost 2, with 9 bases in between. CDR3 loop: CATSERQTTDTQYF. CDR3 in DNA: TGTGCCACCAGTGAGCGACAAACCACAGATACGCAGTATTTT.

This rearrangement joins TRBV9 to TRBJ2-7; 7 bases are a match to TRBD1. The J segment lost 6 bases and the V segment lost 0 bases, leaving 6 bases of the junction unmatched. CDR1 is SGDLS, CDR2 YYNGEE, per germline. The CDR3 length is 14 residues. The CDR3 loop reads CASSVEGPGGEQYF. Here the CDR3 DNA reads TGTGCCAGCAGCGTAGAAGGCCCAGGGGGCGAGCAGTACTTC.

The chain uses TRBV25-1 and TRBJ2-1, with TRBD1 matching 9 bases. CDR3 length: 14 residues. V lost 5 bases to trimming and J lost 6 bases; unmatched junction nucleotides: 5. The germline gives CDR1 MGHDK, CDR2 SYGVNS. CDR3 DNA: TGTGCCAGCAGTCCGGGACAGGGTTTCAATGAGCAGTTCTTC. Residues: CASSPGQGFNEQFF.

This clone came up a few times. The chain is built from TRBV10-3 and TRBJ1-6; 9 bases agree with TRBD1. Germline V gene sequence: CDR1 ENHRY, CDR2 SYGVKD. J gave up 8 bases and V 5 bases, and 4 bases lay outside the gene matches. This CDR3 contains 14 residues. The CDR3 region is CAISQDRGDSPLHF. The CDR3 region has the DNA TGTGCCATCAGTCAAGACAGGGGGGATTCACCCCTCCACTTT.

V and J are TRBV6-5 and TRBJ1-4, with a tentative D call TRBD1 (5 bases). The V gene's germline CDR1 is MNHEY and CDR2 SVGAGI. The V end lost 6 bases, the J end lost 8 bases, and 19 bases lay between the germline ends. This CDR3 region has 15 residues. The chain's CDR3 is CASSPTGSGREKLFF. CDR3 nucleotide sequence: TGTGCCAGCAGCCCAACAGGCTCGGGGAGGGAAAAACTGTTTTTT.

The CDR3 here is CSASRPGGADGYTF. CDR3 bases: TGCAGTGCGAGTCGCCCGGGGGGCGCTGATGGCTACACCTTC. The V and J genes are TRBV20-1 and TRBJ1-2; possibly TRBD1 for D (6 bases). The germline gives CDR1 DFQATT, CDR2 SNEGSKA (reference sequence). CDR3 length: 14 residues. V gave up 6 bases and J gave up 6 bases, with 20 bases separating them.